A single sample gave rise to the 26 T cell receptor beta chains below, sequenced in a study of control samples from healthy donors and cancer patients. Sequenced by immunoSEQ multiplex PCR; TCRdb stores in-frame clones only, minus some. The data hold roughly 220,000 clones, with 90% to 95% observed a single time. What was sequenced was blood. Receptors were obtained from a man aged 50 to 59 in good health.

This clone appeared once. CDR3 in amino acids: CASRLGQGGSYGYTF. CDR3 in DNA: TGTGCCAGCAGACTGGGACAGGGGGGTAGCTATGGCTACACCTTC. This chain links TRBV6-5 with TRBJ1-2; 11 bases agree with TRBD1. CDR1 and CDR2 from the germline V gene are MNHEY and SVGAGI. V lost 6 bases to trimming and J lost 4 bases; unmatched junction nucleotides: 7. The length of the CDR3 is 15 residues.

This clone was recorded only once. This chain links TRBV5-4 with TRBJ2-7, with D possibly called TRBD1 or TRBD2 (6 bases each). Trimming removed 4 bases from V and 0 bases from J, with 17 bases in between. The CDR3 runs 16 residues. Germline CDR1 and CDR2: SGHNT and YYREEE (reference sequence). Here the CDR3 DNA reads TGTGCCAGCAGCATGGGTGGGGGGCGTAGCTCCTACGAGCAGTACGTC. This translates into CASSMGGGRSSYEQYV.

The CDR3 coding sequence is TGTGCCAGCAGTTTAAGAGGGTCCGACATCTATGGCTACACCTTC. It is translated as CASSLRGSDIYGYTF. The chain is built from TRBV28 and TRBJ1-2; no clear D. Germline CDR1 is MDHEN and CDR2 is SYDVKM. This CDR3 has 15 amino acids. The ends were cut back, 2 bases at V and 4 bases at J, with 14 bases in the middle.

The chain is built from TRBV9 and TRBJ1-6, with no clear D. The CDR3 loop spans 13 amino acids. Germline-derived CDR1 and CDR2 are SGDLS and YYNGEE. With 0 bases removed from V and 9 bases from J, the gap between germline ends came to 7 bases. This chain's CDR3 is CASSVGLGSPLHF. The CDR3 DNA is TGTGCCAGCAGCGTAGGGCTCGGTTCACCCCTCCACTTT.

The chain links TRBV7-2 to TRBJ1-2; D is possibly TRBD1 (6 bases). V gave up 5 bases and J gave up 8 bases, with 18 bases separating them. Germline V lookup: CDR1 SGHTA, CDR2 FQGNSA. CDR3 length equals 14 residues. CDR3 in amino acids: CASSPDSNPRGYTF. CDR3 coding DNA: TGTGCCAGCAGCCCGGACAGCAACCCTAGGGGCTACACCTTC.

The chain has TRBV6-5 and TRBJ2-3; 11 nucleotides line up with TRBD2. J was trimmed by 4 bases and V by 6 bases; bases with no gene match: 3. Per the germline V gene, CDR1 is MNHEY and CDR2 is SVGAGI. This CDR3 spans 14 amino acids. The CDR3 reads CASSLSGGADTQYF. The CDR3 DNA follows: TGTGCCAGCAGCCTTAGCGGGGGGGCAGATACGCAGTATTTT.

The chain employs TRBV11-2 and TRBJ1-1; D uncertain. The CDR3 length is 14 residues. From germline, CDR1 is SGHAT and CDR2 FQNNGV. Trimming took off 3 bases at V and 6 bases at J, with 14 bases between the two ends. CDR3: CASSFDLNLPEAFF. In DNA form, the CDR3 reads TGTGCCAGCAGCTTTGACTTGAATCTGCCTGAAGCTTTCTTT.

The J gene is TRBJ1-2, the V gene TRBV21-1; TRBD1 is the table's D call, not checked against the DNA. TRBV21-1 has pseudogene status. CDR3 length: 16 residues. The DNA of the CDR3 is TGTGCCAGCAGCAAAGAGGTGAACAGGGGGCACTATGGCTACACCTTC. This codes for CASSKEVNRGHYGYTF.

This chain joins TRBV10-3 and TRBJ2-7; tentatively, D is TRBD1 (6 bases). Germline CDR1 and CDR2: ENHRY and SYGVKD. The CDR3 spans 15 residues. The V gene lost 3 bases and the J gene lost 2 bases, with 14 bases spanning the gap. In DNA form, the CDR3 reads TGTGCCATCAGTGATTCTGGGGGCGTAACCTACGAGCAGTACTTC. Translation gives CAISDSGGVTYEQYF.

J is TRBJ1-2 and V is TRBV30, with no clear D. Trimming took 3 bases from V and 6 from J, leaving 17 bases between them. The CDR3 extends over 14 amino acids. Germline values: CDR1 GTSNPN, CDR2 SVGIG (reference sequence). DNA for the CDR3: TGTGCCTGGAGACGAGGGCCCCTCCTCCATGGCTACACCTTC. Its protein product is CAWRRGPLLHGYTF.

The V gene is TRBV3-1 (or the pseudogene TRBV3-2), the J gene TRBJ2-2; D unclear. There are 14 residues in the CDR3. V was trimmed by 4 bases and J by 6 bases, leaving 12 bases between them. Germline CDR1 LGHDT, CDR2 YNNKEL (reference sequence). The CDR3 DNA follows: TGTGCCAGCAGCCTGTCCTTAGCCGCCGGGGAGCTGTTTTTT. Translation: CASSLSLAAGELFF.

J is TRBJ2-7 and V is TRBV5-1, with 8 positions matching TRBD1. The germline V gene encodes CDR1 SGHRS and CDR2 YFSETQ. This CDR3 is built from 15 residues. The ends lost 0 bases at V and 1 base at J; junction bases unmatched: 3. For the CDR3, the DNA is TGCGCCAGCAGCTTGGGACAGGGGTCTTCCTACGAGCAGTACTTC. Translated: CASSLGQGSSYEQYF.

The chain is built from TRBV7-2 and TRBJ2-3; 9 bases map to TRBD2. This CDR3 spans 14 amino acids. The germline V gene has CDR1 SGHTA and CDR2 FQGNSA. V shed 8 bases and J 3 bases; nucleotides not matched to a gene: 6. CDR3 DNA: TGTGCCAGCGCGCGGGGGGGCCCGACAGATACGCAGTATTTT. Its translation: CASARGGPTDTQYF.

This clone is a singleton in its sample. V usage is TRBV5-1 and J usage is TRBJ2-5; 11 positions match TRBD2. The CDR3 runs 17 residues. The germline V gene has CDR1 SGHRS and CDR2 YFSETQ. The junction had 11 bases not matched to a gene; V was cut back by 2 bases and J by 5 bases. In DNA form, the CDR3 reads TGCGCCAGCAGCTTCGACCTCCAGACTAGCGGGGCGGAGACCCAGTACTTC. Amino acids: CASSFDLQTSGAETQYF. Based on the CDR3 plus reference TRBV5-1 and TRBJ2-5, the full variable domain is KAGVTQTPRYLIKTRGQQVTLSCSPISGHRSVSWYQQTPGQGLQFLFEYFSETQRNKGNFPGRFSGRQFSNSRSEMNVSTLELGDSALYLCASSFDLQTSGAETQYFGPGTRLLVL.

This sequence joins TRBV2 and TRBJ1-1; 7 nucleotides align to TRBD1. Losses at the gene ends were 8 bases for V and 11 bases for J; bases not matched to a gene: 11. The CDR3 extends over 12 amino acids. Germline V lookup: CDR1 SNHLY, CDR2 FYNNEI. The CDR3, as DNA: TGTGCCAGCGGACAGGAGTCCCAAGTGGCTTTCTTT. Its translation: CASGQESQVAFF. Full variable domain (outside the CDR3, taken from reference TRBV2 and TRBJ1-1): EPEVTQTPSHQVTQMGQEVILRCVPISNHLYFYWYRQILGQKVEFLVSFYNNEISEKSEIFDDQFSVERPDGSNFTLKIRSTKLEDSAMYFCASGQESQVAFFGQGTRLTVV.

The CDR3 region is CAWSGQGGYGSYEQYF. The CDR3 DNA reads TGTGCCTGGAGTGGGCAGGGTGGATACGGGAGCTACGAGCAGTACTTC. This chain uses TRBV30 with TRBJ2-7; tentatively, D is TRBD2 (6 bases). V lost 1 base and J 3 bases, leaving 19 bases between the germline ends. The CDR3 runs 16 residues. Germline V gives CDR1 GTSNPN, CDR2 SVGIG (reference sequence).

The chain links TRBV5-1 to TRBJ1-2, with 7 bases that match TRBD1. Germline V gene sequence: CDR1 SGHRS, CDR2 YFSETQ. With 0 bases clipped from V and 0 bases from J, the junction kept 8 bases outside the gene matches. CDR3 size: 17 residues. Written as DNA, the CDR3 is TGCGCCAGCAGCTTGGACGGGACAGAGTCCTCTAACTATGGCTACACCTTC. Translated: CASSLDGTESSNYGYTF.

In this sample, this clone turned up once. This chain links TRBV21-1 with TRBJ2-2; TRBD1 is taken as the D call from the table, unchecked against the DNA. TRBV21-1 is shown as a pseudogene. The CDR3 totals 17 residues. In DNA form, the CDR3 reads TGTGCCAGCAGCGTAGGGGGGGGACAGGAGGCCCCCGGGGAGCTGTTTTTT. Residues: CASSVGGGQEAPGELFF.

The chain has TRBV28 and TRBJ1-5; D unresolved. Per the germline V gene, CDR1 is MDHEN and CDR2 is SYDVKM. The CDR3 length is 14 residues. The V gene lost 5 bases and the J gene lost 5 bases, with 13 bases spanning the gap. CDR3 sequence reads: CASSPSYGYQPQHF. CDR3 bases: TGTGCCAGCAGTCCCTCTTATGGTTATCAGCCCCAGCATTTT.

CDR3 in DNA: TGTGCCAGCAGTTTTCAGAGTACCTCAACCTACGAGCAGTACTTC. This codes for CASSFQSTSTYEQYF. The chain links TRBV28 to TRBJ2-7, with D uncertain. Germline V gene lookup returns CDR1 MDHEN and CDR2 SYDVKM. Trimming stripped 3 bases from V and 2 bases from J, with 14 bases between. The length of the CDR3 is 15 residues.

In DNA form, the CDR3 reads TGTGCCAGCAGTTCGCAACCGGGACAGGGGTGGAGCTACACCTTC. Translation gives CASSSQPGQGWSYTF. The V and J genes are TRBV28 and TRBJ1-2; TRBD1 aligns across 10 bases. CDR3 length equals 15 residues. Germline V CDR1 and CDR2: MDHEN, SYDVKM. J lost 9 bases, V lost 4 bases, and 11 bases had no gene match.

The V gene is TRBV7-2, the J gene TRBJ1-1; a possible D gene is TRBD1 (5 bases). The CDR3 runs to 14 residues. V was clipped by 6 bases and J by 2 bases, with 13 bases between them. Germline V gives CDR1 SGHTA, CDR2 FQGNSA. CDR3 nucleotide sequence: TGTGCCAGCAGGTCCGGGACGGCTAACACTGAAGCTTTCTTT. Translating gives CASRSGTANTEAFF.

The chain joins TRBV5-1 to TRBJ1-1, with a weak D call TRBD1 (5 bases). CDR1 and CDR2 (germline): SGHRS, YFSETQ. The CDR3 contains 14 residues. With 4 bases removed from V and 5 bases from J, the gap between germline ends came to 15 bases. This CDR3 reads CASSKGAPGTEAFF. In nucleotides, the CDR3 is TGCGCCAGCAGCAAAGGGGCCCCAGGGACTGAAGCTTTCTTT.

The chain uses TRBV7-6 and TRBJ2-3; the D is unclear. This CDR3 comprises 15 residues. The germline CDR1 and CDR2 sequences are SGHVS and FNYEAQ. V lost 1 base to trimming and J lost 0 bases, with 8 bases between them. The CDR3 spells CASSLGSSSTDTQYF. The CDR3 coding sequence is TGTGCCAGCAGCTTAGGTAGCAGTAGCACAGATACGCAGTATTTT.

This chain joins TRBV27 and TRBJ1-5; the D is unclear. Per germline, CDR1 MNHEY and CDR2 SMNVEV (reference sequence). CDR3 size: 13 residues. The V and J ends lost 0 bases and 4 bases respectively, with 4 bases between them. The CDR3 sequence: CASSLSRNQPQHF. The CDR3 nucleotides read TGTGCCAGCAGTTTATCAAGGAATCAGCCCCAGCATTTT.

J is TRBJ1-1 and V is TRBV3-1 (or the pseudogene TRBV3-2); no definite D call. Germline CDR1 is LGHDT and CDR2 is YNNKEL (reference sequence). CDR3 size: 13 residues. V lost 4 bases to trimming and J lost 4 bases, with 10 bases between them. The CDR3 protein is CASSRRSGTEAFF. The CDR3 DNA reads as TGTGCCAGCAGCCGTCGGTCGGGCACTGAAGCTTTCTTT.